This TCR beta chain was captured in a study of T-cell memory formation after mild COVID-19. At the level of the study: TCR clustering was largely donor specific.

The CDR3 is 15 amino acids. Germline assignment: CDR1 SGHNT and CDR2 YENEEA. V was trimmed by 4 bases and J by 1 base, leaving 10 bases between them. It was 5'RACE with constant-segment primers that produced the TCR alpha and TCR beta cDNA libraries, which carried sample barcodes and UMIs. TCRdb reanalysed the 5' RACE reads using MiXCR and keeps one entry per CDR3 protein. In the table there are about 350,000 distinct CDR3 sequences, roughly 13% of which are singletons. In this sample, this clonotype turned up a few times. No antigen is known for it. Findings of the study overall: Among CD4+ contracting clones, most were CM and EM, and CD8+ ones EMRA.

Input material: PBMCs or a T cell subset sorted from them (not recorded which). The TCR originated in a man aged 18-30 years who had mild COVID-19 (a few samples of this study predate the infection). Cell type and time point are not known. The rearrangement joins TRBV11-3 to TRBJ2-2; D may be TRBD1 (6 bases). CDR3 region: CASSSHRENTGELFF. The CDR3 nucleotides read TGTGCCAGCAGCTCACACAGGGAGAACACCGGGGAGCTGTTTTTT.